The 7 T cell receptor beta chains below all came from one sample that was sequenced in a study of siplizumab effects on memory and regulatory T cells. Data came from immunoSEQ multiplex PCR; TCRdb stores just in-frame clones and leaves some out. The table lists some 100,000 clones, about nine tenths of them singletons, with around 13% in the top ten. Input material: non-Treg CD4+ T cells sorted from blood. The receptors shown here come from a human donor in good health.

The rearrangement links TRBV19 to TRBJ2-2, with 11 bases lining up with TRBD2. V trimming: 5 bases; J trimming: 9 bases; junction bases outside the gene matches: 8. This CDR3 contains 15 residues. Germline CDR1 reads LNHDA; CDR2 reads SQIVND (reference sequence). The CDR3 loop reads CASSEVRLAGRELFF. As DNA, the CDR3 is TGTGCCAGTAGTGAGGTCCGACTAGCGGGGAGGGAGCTGTTTTTT. Full variable domain (rest looked up from reference TRBV19 and TRBJ2-2): DGGITQSPKYLFRKEGQNVTLSCEQNLNHDAMYWYRQDPGQGLRLIYYSQIVNDFQKGDIAEGYSVSREKKESFPLTVTSAQKNPTAFYLCASSEVRLAGRELFFGEGSRLTVL.

This chain uses TRBV25-1 with TRBJ2-3, with 7 positions matching TRBD1. V gave up 4 bases and J gave up 2 bases; unmatched junction bases: 6. This CDR3 spans 15 amino acids. Germline CDR1 is MGHDK and CDR2 is SYGVNS. This CDR3 is CASSARQGPTDTQYF. In DNA form, the CDR3 reads TGTGCCAGCAGTGCCCGACAGGGTCCCACAGATACGCAGTATTTT.

The V gene is TRBV6-5, the J gene TRBJ2-6, with D tentatively TRBD1 or TRBD2 (6 bases each). Germline CDR1 MNHEY, CDR2 SVGAGI. The CDR3 loop spans 15 amino acids. V lost 2 bases and J lost 2, with 7 bases in between. CDR3 sequence (DNA): TGTGCCAGCAGTTACAGGGGGGCTGGGGCCAACGTCCTGACTTTC. Its translation is CASSYRGAGANVLTF.

The chain has TRBV6-1 and TRBJ1-5; D ambiguous. Trimming removed 8 bases at V and 2 bases at J, with 10 bases between. Germline CDR1 is MNHNS and CDR2 is SASEGT. The CDR3 is 13 residues long. CDR3 DNA sequence: TGTGCCAGCGAACTCGGCGGCAATCAGCCCCAGCATTTT. It is translated as CASELGGNQPQHF.

This chain joins TRBV29-1 and TRBJ2-1; D gene unclear. Germline V gene sequence: CDR1 SQVTM, CDR2 ANQGSEA. Trimming removed 3 bases from V and 6 bases from J, with 0 bases in between. The CDR3 contains 9 residues. The CDR3 spells CSVDNEQFF. DNA for the CDR3: TGCAGCGTTGACAATGAGCAGTTCTTC.

This chain connects TRBV27 to TRBJ2-7; tentatively, D is TRBD1 (6 bases). V shed 6 bases and J shed 6 bases, with 15 bases lying between them. Germline CDR1 MNHEY, CDR2 SMNVEV (reference sequence). CDR3 length: 13 residues. The chain's CDR3 is CASSPGVPLEQYF. The CDR3 DNA sequence: TGTGCCAGCAGCCCAGGGGTCCCCCTCGAGCAGTACTTC.

The rearrangement uses TRBV6-5 and TRBJ2-7; D is uncertain. CDR3 size: 10 residues. V lost 6 bases and J lost 5, with 5 bases in between. The V gene's germline CDR1 is MNHEY and CDR2 SVGAGI. For the CDR3, the DNA is TGTGCCAGCAGAACAAACGAGCAGTACTTC. Its translation: CASRTNEQYF.